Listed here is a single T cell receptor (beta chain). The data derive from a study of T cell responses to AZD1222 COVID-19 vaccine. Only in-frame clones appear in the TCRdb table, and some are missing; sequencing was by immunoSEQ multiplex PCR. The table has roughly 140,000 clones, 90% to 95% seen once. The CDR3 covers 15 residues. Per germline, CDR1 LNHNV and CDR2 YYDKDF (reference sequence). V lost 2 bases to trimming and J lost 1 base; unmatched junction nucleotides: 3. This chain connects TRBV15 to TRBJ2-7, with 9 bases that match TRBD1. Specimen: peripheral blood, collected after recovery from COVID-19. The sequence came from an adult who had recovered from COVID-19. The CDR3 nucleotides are TGTGCCACCAGCAGACCGGGACAGGGATCCTACGAGCAGTACTTC. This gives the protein CATSRPGQGSYEQYF.